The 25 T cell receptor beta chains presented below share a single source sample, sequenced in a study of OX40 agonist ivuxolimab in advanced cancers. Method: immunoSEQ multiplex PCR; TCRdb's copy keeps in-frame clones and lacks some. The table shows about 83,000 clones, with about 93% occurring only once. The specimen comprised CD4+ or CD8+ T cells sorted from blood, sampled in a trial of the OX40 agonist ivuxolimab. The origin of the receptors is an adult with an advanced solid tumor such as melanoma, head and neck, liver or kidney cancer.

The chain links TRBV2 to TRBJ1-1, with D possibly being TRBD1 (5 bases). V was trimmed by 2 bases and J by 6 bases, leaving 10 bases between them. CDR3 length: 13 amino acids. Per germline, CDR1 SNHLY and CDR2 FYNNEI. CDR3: CASSERRGAEAFF. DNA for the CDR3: TGTGCCAGCAGTGAAAGGCGAGGGGCTGAAGCTTTCTTT. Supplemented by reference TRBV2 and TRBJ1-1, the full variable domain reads EPEVTQTPSHQVTQMGQEVILRCVPISNHLYFYWYRQILGQKVEFLVSFYNNEISEKSEIFDDQFSVERPDGSNFTLKIRSTKLEDSAMYFCASSERRGAEAFFGQGTRLTVV.

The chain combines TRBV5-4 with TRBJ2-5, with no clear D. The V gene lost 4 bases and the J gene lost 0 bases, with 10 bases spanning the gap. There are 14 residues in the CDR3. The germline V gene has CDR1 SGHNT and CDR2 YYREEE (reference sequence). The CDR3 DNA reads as TGTGCCAGCAGCCCCGGACGGAACCAAGAGACCCAGTACTTC. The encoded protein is CASSPGRNQETQYF.

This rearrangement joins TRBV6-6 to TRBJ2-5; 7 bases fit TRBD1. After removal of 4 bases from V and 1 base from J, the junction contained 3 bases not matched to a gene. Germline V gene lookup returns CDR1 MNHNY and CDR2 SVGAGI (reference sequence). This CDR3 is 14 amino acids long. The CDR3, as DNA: TGTGCCAGCAGTTTGACAGGGCTCCAAGAGACCCAGTACTTC. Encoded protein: CASSLTGLQETQYF.

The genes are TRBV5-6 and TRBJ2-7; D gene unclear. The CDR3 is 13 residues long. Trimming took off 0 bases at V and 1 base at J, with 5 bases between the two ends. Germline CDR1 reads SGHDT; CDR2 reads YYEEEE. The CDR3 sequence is CASSLGSSYEQYF. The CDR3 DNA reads TGTGCCAGCAGCTTGGGCAGTTCCTACGAGCAGTACTTC.

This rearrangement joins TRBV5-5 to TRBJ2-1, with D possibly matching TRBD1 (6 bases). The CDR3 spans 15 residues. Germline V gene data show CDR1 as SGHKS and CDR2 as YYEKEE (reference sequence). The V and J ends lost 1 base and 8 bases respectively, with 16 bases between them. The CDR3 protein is CASSLQGRTVDEQFF. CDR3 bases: TGTGCCAGCAGCTTGCAGGGGCGCACGGTTGATGAGCAGTTCTTC.

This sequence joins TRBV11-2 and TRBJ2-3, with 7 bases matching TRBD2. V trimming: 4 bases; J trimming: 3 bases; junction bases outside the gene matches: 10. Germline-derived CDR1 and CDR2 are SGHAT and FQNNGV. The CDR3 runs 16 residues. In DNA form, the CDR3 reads TGTGCCAGCAGCTCTCAAGCGGGACGAGGGACAGATACGCAGTATTTT. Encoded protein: CASSSQAGRGTDTQYF.

The CDR3 protein is CASSELGGTRKNEQYF. The CDR3 DNA follows: TGTGCCAGCAGTGAATTGGGGGGAACAAGGAAAAACGAGCAGTACTTC. The chain carries TRBV25-1 and TRBJ2-7; a weak D match, TRBD2 (6 bases). Germline assignment: CDR1 MGHDK and CDR2 SYGVNS. This CDR3 spans 16 amino acids. Trimming removed 1 base from V and 5 bases from J, with 18 bases in between.

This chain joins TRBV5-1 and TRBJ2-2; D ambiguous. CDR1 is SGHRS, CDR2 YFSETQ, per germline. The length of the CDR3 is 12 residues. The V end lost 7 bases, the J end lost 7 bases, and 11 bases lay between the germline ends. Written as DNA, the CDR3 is TGCGCCAGCTACGAGACGGTCGGGGAGCTGTTTTTT. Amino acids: CASYETVGELFF.

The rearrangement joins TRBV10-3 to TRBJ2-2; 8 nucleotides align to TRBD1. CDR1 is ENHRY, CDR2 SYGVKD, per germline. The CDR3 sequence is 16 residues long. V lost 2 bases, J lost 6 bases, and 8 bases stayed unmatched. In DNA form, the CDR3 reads TGTGCCATCAGTGAGACTTCGGGACAGGTTGCCGGGGAGCTGTTTTTT. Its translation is CAISETSGQVAGELFF.

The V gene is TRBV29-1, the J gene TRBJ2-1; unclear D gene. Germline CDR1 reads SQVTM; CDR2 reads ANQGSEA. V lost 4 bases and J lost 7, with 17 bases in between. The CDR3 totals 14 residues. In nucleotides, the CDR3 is TGCAGCGTTGGTATGTACTTGCGGAATAATGAGCAGTTCTTC. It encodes CSVGMYLRNNEQFF.

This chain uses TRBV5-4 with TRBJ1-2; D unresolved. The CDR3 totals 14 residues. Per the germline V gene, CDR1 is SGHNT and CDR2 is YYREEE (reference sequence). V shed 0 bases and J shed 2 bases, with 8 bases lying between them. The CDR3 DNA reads TGTGCCAGCAGCTTGGACCGGGGAAACTATGGCTACACCTTC. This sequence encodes CASSLDRGNYGYTF.

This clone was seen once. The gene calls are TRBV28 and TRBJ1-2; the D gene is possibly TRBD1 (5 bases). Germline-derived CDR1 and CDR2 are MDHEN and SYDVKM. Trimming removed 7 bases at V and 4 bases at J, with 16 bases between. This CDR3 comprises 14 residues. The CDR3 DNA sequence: TGTGCCAGCAAAAACCCCGGGGCTTTCTATGGCTACACCTTC. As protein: CASKNPGAFYGYTF.

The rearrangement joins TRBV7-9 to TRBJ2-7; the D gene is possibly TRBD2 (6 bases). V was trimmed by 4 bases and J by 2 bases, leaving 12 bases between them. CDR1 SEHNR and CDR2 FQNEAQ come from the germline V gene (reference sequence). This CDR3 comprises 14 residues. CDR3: CASSWGRRAYEQYF. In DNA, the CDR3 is TGTGCCAGCAGCTGGGGGAGGCGGGCCTACGAGCAGTACTTC.

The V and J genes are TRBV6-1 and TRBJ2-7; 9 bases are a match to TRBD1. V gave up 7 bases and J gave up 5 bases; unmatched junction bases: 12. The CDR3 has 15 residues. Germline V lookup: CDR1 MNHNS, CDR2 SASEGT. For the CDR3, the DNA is TGTGCCAGCAAACAACCGGACAGGGGAGGAAACGAGCAGTACTTC. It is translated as CASKQPDRGGNEQYF.

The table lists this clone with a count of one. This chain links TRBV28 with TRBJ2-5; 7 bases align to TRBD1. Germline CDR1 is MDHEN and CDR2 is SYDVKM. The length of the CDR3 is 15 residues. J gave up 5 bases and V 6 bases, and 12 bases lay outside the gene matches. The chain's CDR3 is CASSAAGGLLETQYF. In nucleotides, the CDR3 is TGTGCCAGCAGCGCGGCAGGGGGTCTGCTTGAGACCCAGTACTTC. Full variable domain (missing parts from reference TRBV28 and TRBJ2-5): DVKVTQSSRYLVKRTGEKVFLECVQDMDHENMFWYRQDPGLGLRLIYFSYDVKMKEKGDIPEGYSVSREKKERFSLILESASTNQTSMYLCASSAAGGLLETQYFGPGTRLLVL.

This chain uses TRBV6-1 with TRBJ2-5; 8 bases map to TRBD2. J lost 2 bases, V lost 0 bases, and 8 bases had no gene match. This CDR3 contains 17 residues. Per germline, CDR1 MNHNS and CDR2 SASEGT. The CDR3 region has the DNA TGTGCCAGCAGTGAAGCCGGTGTGGGCGGGGGGCAAGAGACCCAGTACTTC. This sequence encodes CASSEAGVGGGQETQYF.

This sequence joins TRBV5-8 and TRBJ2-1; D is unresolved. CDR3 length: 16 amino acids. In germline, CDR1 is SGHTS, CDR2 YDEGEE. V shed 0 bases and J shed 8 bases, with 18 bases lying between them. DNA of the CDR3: TGTGCCAGCAGCTTGGCCTTTGTCCCCACGGGTCATGAGCAGTTCTTC. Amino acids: CASSLAFVPTGHEQFF.

CDR3 residues: CASSRPKVSVAEAFF. In DNA, the CDR3 is TGTGCCAGCAGCCGCCCCAAAGTTTCAGTCGCTGAAGCTTTCTTT. This chain links TRBV28 with TRBJ1-1, with D hard to call. The CDR3 is 15 amino acids. Germline V gene lookup returns CDR1 MDHEN and CDR2 SYDVKM. V lost 6 bases and J lost 6, with 20 bases in between.

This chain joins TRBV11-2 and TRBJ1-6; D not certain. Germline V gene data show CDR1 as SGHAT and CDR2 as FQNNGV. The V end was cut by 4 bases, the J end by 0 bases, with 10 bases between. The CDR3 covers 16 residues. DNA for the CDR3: TGTGCCAGCAGCTACATCAGAAGCTCCTATAATTCACCCCTCCACTTT. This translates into CASSYIRSSYNSPLHF.

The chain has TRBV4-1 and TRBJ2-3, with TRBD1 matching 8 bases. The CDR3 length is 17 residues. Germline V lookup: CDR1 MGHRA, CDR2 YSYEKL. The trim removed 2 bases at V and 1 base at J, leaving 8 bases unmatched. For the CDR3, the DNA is TGCGCCAGCAGCCAACTAGCAGGGGGCTTTCGCACAGATACGCAGTATTTT. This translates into CASSQLAGGFRTDTQYF.

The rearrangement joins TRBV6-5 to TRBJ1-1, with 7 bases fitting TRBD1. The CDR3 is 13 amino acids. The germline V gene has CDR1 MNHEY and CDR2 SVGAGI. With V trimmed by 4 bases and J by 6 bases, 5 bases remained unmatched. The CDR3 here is CASSFPTGSEAFF. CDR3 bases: TGTGCCAGCAGTTTCCCGACAGGGTCTGAAGCTTTCTTT.

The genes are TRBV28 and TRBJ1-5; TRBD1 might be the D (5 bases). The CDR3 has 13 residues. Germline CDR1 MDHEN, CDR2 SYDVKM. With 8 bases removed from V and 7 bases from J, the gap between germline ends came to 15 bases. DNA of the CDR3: TGTGCCAGCGGTCTGGGGGTGGGCCAGCCCCAGCATTTT. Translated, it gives CASGLGVGQPQHF.

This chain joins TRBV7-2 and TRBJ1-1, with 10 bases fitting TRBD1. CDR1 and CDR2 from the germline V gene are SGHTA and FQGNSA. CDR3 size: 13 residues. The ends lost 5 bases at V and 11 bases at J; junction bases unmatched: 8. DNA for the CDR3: TGTGCCAGCAGCCTAGACAGGGGGCGAACGGCTTTCTTT. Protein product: CASSLDRGRTAFF.

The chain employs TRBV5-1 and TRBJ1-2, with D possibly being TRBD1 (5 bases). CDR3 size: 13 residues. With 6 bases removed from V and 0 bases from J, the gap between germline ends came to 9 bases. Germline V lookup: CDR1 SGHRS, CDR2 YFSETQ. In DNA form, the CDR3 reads TGCGCCAGCAATAGGGGTTCTAACTATGGCTACACCTTC. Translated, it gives CASNRGSNYGYTF.

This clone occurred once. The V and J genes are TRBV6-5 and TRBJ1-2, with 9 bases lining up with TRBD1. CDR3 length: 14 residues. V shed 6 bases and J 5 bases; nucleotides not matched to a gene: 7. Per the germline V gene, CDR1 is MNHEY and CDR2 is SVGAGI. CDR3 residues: CASRRSTGGYGYTF. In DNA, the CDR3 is TGTGCCAGCAGAAGATCGACAGGGGGTTATGGCTACACCTTC.